This TCR beta chain is from a study of shared clonotypes between healthy human individuals. Background on the study: Every donor yielded three CD4 naive, three CD4 memory, two CD8 naive and one CD8 memory plate.

Produced via immunoSEQ multiplex PCR; TCRdb's table is partial and in-frame only. In the table there are 1.5 million to 2.5 million clones, about 95% of which are singletons. Per germline, CDR1 PRHDT and CDR2 FYEKMQ (reference sequence). This CDR3 contains 14 residues. With 5 bases removed from V and 5 bases from J, the gap between germline ends came to 15 bases. In the naive CD8 group, cells lacked CD45RO and were positively selected for CCR7, so terminally differentiated effector memory CD45RA+ cells were left out. V and J are TRBV13 and TRBJ2-5, with D unresolved. What was sequenced was naive CD8+ T cells sorted from blood. The receptor comes from a man younger than 35 in good health. The CDR3 is CASSHSPGWETQYF. CDR3 nucleotides: TGTGCCAGCAGCCACAGCCCCGGCTGGGAGACCCAGTACTTC. Filled out from reference TRBV13 and TRBJ2-5, the complete variable domain reads AAGVIQSPRHLIKEKRETATLKCYPIPRHDTVYWYQQGPGQDPQFLISFYEKMQSDKGSIPDRFSAQQFSDYHSELNMSSLELGDSALYFCASSHSPGWETQYFGPGTRLLVL.